This paragraph covers one TCR beta chain sequence. Distinct nucleotide sequences in the sample also encode this CDR3. This sample is drawn from a study of blood T cell repertoires in COVID-19. CDR3 length equals 14 residues. Germline lookup yields CDR1 SGHTA and CDR2 FQGNSA. V lost 1 base and J 5 bases, leaving 11 bases between the germline ends. TCRdb's table, derived via immunoSEQ multiplex PCR, lists solely in-frame clones and lacks some. Of 100,000 or so clones in the sample, about 87% were seen once. The receptor's source is a woman aged 30 to 39 with acute or convalescent COVID-19. The sequencing sample was made of peripheral blood. V and J are TRBV7-2 and TRBJ1-2; no definite D call. The CDR3 spells CASSLVVGDYGYTF. CDR3 in DNA: TGTGCCAGCAGCTTAGTGGTGGGAGATTATGGCTACACCTTC.